This TCR beta chain originates from a study of T-cell memory formation after mild COVID-19. Overall study results and limits: The study detected some responding clones in pre-infection memory, suggesting cross-reactive memory joined.

Germline CDR1 and CDR2: MNHEY and SMNVEV (reference sequence). The germline V and J ends were trimmed by 6 bases and 6 bases, with 21 bases remaining between them. The CDR3 spans 15 residues. In TCRdb, the 5' RACE reads were re-called with MiXCR into one record per CDR3 protein. The data show around 530,000 distinct CDR3 sequences, about a fifth seen once. A note on this clonotype: Its antigen is unknown.

The clonotype originates from an adult woman who had mild COVID-19 (a few samples of this study predate the infection). Cell type and time point are not known. J is TRBJ2-7 and V is TRBV27; tentatively, D is TRBD1 (6 bases). Sequencing used PBMCs or a T cell subset sorted from them (not recorded which). CDR3 nucleotides: TGTGCCAGCAGGAAGGGTACAGGGTTGATGGGCGAGCAGTACTTC. Encoded protein: CASRKGTGLMGEQYF.